The clone carrying this TCR beta chain was observed a single time. In the original analysis: Researchers report that nucleated cell counts were estimated from reference gene primer amplification. Profiled with immunoSEQ multiplex PCR; TCRdb holds only in-frame clones, not every one. The DNA was the basis for D and trimming; V, J and clone size are from that table. Among 120,000 to 150,000 clones listed, around nine tenths were seen once. These data are taken from a study of blood T cell repertoires in COVID-19. The CDR3 runs to 16 residues. The V gene lost 4 bases and the J gene lost 8 bases, with 22 bases spanning the gap. Germline assignment: CDR1 SEHNR and CDR2 FQNEAQ (reference sequence).

This TCR derives from a woman between 50 and 59 years old with active or convalescent COVID-19. V usage is TRBV7-9 and J usage is TRBJ2-3; possibly TRBD1 for D (6 bases). Material for sequencing was peripheral blood. CDR3 amino acids: CASSSFSGAQAATQYF. The CDR3 DNA reads TGTGCCAGCAGCTCCTTTTCAGGGGCGCAAGCTGCTACGCAGTATTTT.